The 32 T cell receptor beta chains below were found in one sample sequenced in a study of OX40 agonist ivuxolimab in advanced cancers. Assay: immunoSEQ multiplex PCR; the TCRdb copy retains only in-frame clones and omits some. This sample has about 47,000 clones, with 80% to 85% found just once. Sample: CD4+ or CD8+ T cells sorted from blood, taken in a trial of the OX40 agonist ivuxolimab. These receptors originate from an adult with an advanced solid tumor such as melanoma, head and neck, liver or kidney cancer.

The chain carries TRBV29-1 and TRBJ2-2; D unclear. This CDR3 is built from 15 residues. Germline-derived CDR1 and CDR2 are SQVTM and ANQGSEA. V was pared by 5 bases and J by 1 base, with 14 bases between. The CDR3 protein is CSVLVSRLNTGELFF. The CDR3 bases are TGCAGCGTTTTGGTCAGCCGCTTGAACACCGGGGAGCTGTTTTTT.

V is TRBV11-3 and J is TRBJ2-1; D is tentatively TRBD1 or TRBD2 (6 bases each). The CDR3 runs 15 residues. Trimming left V 4 bases short and J 3 bases short, with 13 bases between. Germline CDR1 reads SGHNT; CDR2 reads YENEEA. The CDR3 DNA reads as TGTGCCAGCAGCTGGGGGGCAGGGTTCTACAATGAGCAGTTCTTC. Amino acid sequence: CASSWGAGFYNEQFF.

For the CDR3, the DNA is TGTGCCAGCAAACTGGGGCCGGATAATTCACCCCTCCACTTT. Residues: CASKLGPDNSPLHF. The chain employs TRBV2 and TRBJ1-6; possibly TRBD1 for D (5 bases). The germline V gene encodes CDR1 SNHLY and CDR2 FYNNEI. This CDR3 comprises 14 residues. The V end lost 7 bases, the J end lost 5 bases, and 12 bases lay between the germline ends.

This clone was recorded a few times. The rearrangement uses TRBV7-9 and TRBJ1-2; D not certain. Between the trimmed V and J ends, which lost 0 bases and 5 bases, there was a span of 10 bases. CDR3 length: 14 residues. Germline CDR1 SEHNR, CDR2 FQNEAQ (reference sequence). DNA for the CDR3: TGTGCCAGCAGCTTAGCGCAGTGGCAGTATGGCTACACCTTC. Translation gives CASSLAQWQYGYTF.

The chain is built from TRBV7-2 and TRBJ2-3; 13 bases map to TRBD2. The CDR3 runs to 15 residues. Trimming at V came to 2 bases and at J to 6 bases, leaving 2 bases not matched to a gene. Germline CDR1 reads SGHTA; CDR2 reads FQGNSA. The CDR3 region has the DNA TGTGCCAGCAGCTTAACTAGCGGGGGGGCGGATACGCAGTATTTT. This translates into CASSLTSGGADTQYF. Full variable domain (outside the CDR3, taken from reference TRBV7-2 and TRBJ2-3): GAGVSQSPSNKVTEKGKDVELRCDPISGHTALYWYRQSLGQGLEFLIYFQGNSAPDKSGLPSDRFSAERTGGSVSTLTIQRTQQEDSAVYLCASSLTSGGADTQYFGPGTRLTVL.

This chain uses TRBV7-2 with TRBJ1-6; TRBD1 might be the D (5 bases). This CDR3 contains 15 residues. The V gene lost 2 bases and the J gene lost 9 bases, with 14 bases spanning the gap. Germline-derived CDR1 and CDR2 are SGHTA and FQGNSA. CDR3 residues: CASSLSFRDSSPLHF. The DNA for the CDR3 is TGTGCCAGCAGCTTAAGTTTTAGGGACTCTTCACCCCTCCACTTT. Full variable domain (outside the CDR3, taken from reference TRBV7-2 and TRBJ1-6): GAGVSQSPSNKVTEKGKDVELRCDPISGHTALYWYRQSLGQGLEFLIYFQGNSAPDKSGLPSDRFSAERTGGSVSTLTIQRTQQEDSAVYLCASSLSFRDSSPLHFGNGTRLTVT.

The J gene is TRBJ2-5, the V gene TRBV4-3; D might be TRBD2 (6 bases). V was cut by 4 bases and J by 7 bases, with 16 bases left in between. Looked up from germline, CDR1 is LGHNA and CDR2 is YSLEER. The CDR3 runs to 14 residues. CDR3 region: CASSPEAGFVTQYF. CDR3 DNA sequence: TGCGCCAGCAGCCCTGAGGCGGGGTTTGTGACCCAGTACTTC.

The chain joins TRBV11-2 to TRBJ2-1; D gene uncertain. This CDR3 has 17 residues. CDR1 is SGHAT, CDR2 FQNNGV, per germline. The germline V and J ends were trimmed by 0 bases and 2 bases, with 14 bases remaining between them. This CDR3 reads CASSLDDLLATYNEQFF. In DNA, the CDR3 is TGTGCCAGCAGCTTAGATGATCTACTCGCTACCTACAATGAGCAGTTCTTC.

This clone rates as medium-sized (0.01 to 0.1%). The chain combines TRBV7-9 with TRBJ1-2, with 10 bases identical to TRBD1. J lost 4 bases, V lost 5 bases, and 4 bases had no gene match. The CDR3 totals 14 residues. Germline V gene lookup returns CDR1 SEHNR and CDR2 FQNEAQ (reference sequence). CDR3 in DNA: TGTGCCAGCAGCCCGACAGGGGGCGGCTATGGCTACACCTTC. Its protein is CASSPTGGGYGYTF.

This chain connects TRBV7-8 to TRBJ1-2; D might be TRBD1 (5 bases). Per germline, CDR1 SGHVS and CDR2 FQNEAQ. This CDR3 is built from 17 residues. Trimming cost V 5 bases and J 5 bases, with 24 bases left between them. The CDR3 sequence: CASSLARDARVDYGYTF. CDR3 DNA: TGTGCCAGCAGCCTGGCCCGGGACGCACGCGTAGATTATGGCTACACCTTC.

The V call is TRBV5-1, the J call TRBJ2-1, with D tentatively TRBD2 (5 bases). Germline V lookup: CDR1 SGHRS, CDR2 YFSETQ. V gave up 4 bases and J gave up 3 bases, with 17 bases separating them. CDR3 length: 16 residues. The CDR3 bases are TGCGCCAGCAGCCCACTCACTAGTGTAGTCTACAATGAGCAGTTCTTC. Its protein product is CASSPLTSVVYNEQFF.

This chain connects TRBV27 to TRBJ2-7; 8 bases align to TRBD1. J was trimmed by 9 bases and V by 3 bases; bases with no gene match: 7. CDR3 size: 13 residues. Germline V gives CDR1 MNHEY, CDR2 SMNVEV (reference sequence). The CDR3 nucleotides read TGTGCCAGCAGTTTTGGGACAGGAAAAGGGCAGTACTTC. Translating gives CASSFGTGKGQYF.

The CDR3: CASNIYEGVSETQYF. The CDR3 DNA reads TGTGCCAGCAATATATACGAAGGGGTCTCAGAGACCCAGTACTTC. The chain has TRBV2 and TRBJ2-5; perhaps TRBD1 as D (5 bases). CDR1 is SNHLY, CDR2 FYNNEI, per germline. Trimming cost V 7 bases and J 4 bases, with 19 bases left between them. There are 15 residues in the CDR3.

This clone was detected a few times. The rearrangement links TRBV27 to TRBJ2-5, with D possibly matching TRBD2 (6 bases). The DNA end favors TRBJ2-7, so the J call may be wrong. Looked up from germline, CDR1 is MNHEY and CDR2 is SMNVEV (reference sequence). This CDR3 has 17 amino acids. CDR3 loop: CASSFGGDQGEGDEQYF. CDR3 coding DNA: TGTGCCAGCAGTTTTGGAGGGGACCAGGGAGAGGGTGACGAGCAGTACTTC.

The chain carries TRBV4-3 and TRBJ2-6; D not resolved. CDR3 size: 16 residues. V was cut by 0 bases and J by 4 bases, with 10 bases left in between. Germline CDR1 reads LGHNA; CDR2 reads YSLEER. The CDR3 loop is CASSQDRGFGANVLTF. CDR3 nucleotide sequence: TGCGCCAGCAGCCAAGATCGAGGTTTCGGGGCCAACGTCCTGACTTTC.

The chain combines TRBV5-4 with TRBJ2-5; 9 bases align to TRBD2. The trim removed 0 bases at V and 5 bases at J, leaving 5 bases unmatched. Germline CDR1 is SGHNT and CDR2 is YYREEE (reference sequence). This CDR3 is built from 15 residues. The CDR3 spells CASSLAGTSWETQYF. CDR3 in DNA: TGTGCCAGCAGCTTGGCCGGGACTAGCTGGGAGACCCAGTACTTC.

Only one count was recorded for this clone. The J gene is TRBJ1-4, the V gene TRBV7-2; D is ambiguous. Germline V gene sequence: CDR1 SGHTA, CDR2 FQGNSA. This CDR3 is 12 amino acids long. With 4 bases removed from V and 4 bases from J, the gap between germline ends came to 4 bases. DNA for the CDR3: TGTGCCAGCAGCTCCCTTAATGAAAAACTGTTTTTT. This codes for CASSSLNEKLFF. Complete variable domain (other parts from reference TRBV7-2 and TRBJ1-4): GAGVSQSPSNKVTEKGKDVELRCDPISGHTALYWYRQSLGQGLEFLIYFQGNSAPDKSGLPSDRFSAERTGGSVSTLTIQRTQQEDSAVYLCASSSLNEKLFFGSGTQLSVL.

The V and J genes are TRBV27 and TRBJ2-3, with 7 bases identical to TRBD2. The CDR3 sequence is 15 residues long. The V and J ends lost 4 bases and 6 bases, in that order; junction bases with no gene match: 10. The germline V gene has CDR1 MNHEY and CDR2 SMNVEV (reference sequence). The CDR3 reads CASSSLGLPADTQYF. The CDR3 nucleotides read TGTGCCAGCAGTTCCCTGGGACTACCAGCGGATACGCAGTATTTT.

V usage is TRBV19 and J usage is TRBJ1-3; D is perhaps TRBD1 (6 bases). Trimming pared 3 bases from V and 0 bases from J, leaving 15 bases between. The CDR3 loop spans 17 amino acids. The germline V gene has CDR1 LNHDA and CDR2 SQIVND (reference sequence). CDR3 region: CASSINEGGRSGNTIYF. The DNA of the CDR3 is TGTGCCAGTAGTATCAACGAAGGGGGTCGCTCTGGAAACACCATATATTTT.

The CDR3 nucleotides read TGTGCCAGCAGCGTCGGTCAGGGGGCGGTCGATGAGCAGTTCTTC. Amino acid sequence: CASSVGQGAVDEQFF. This chain uses TRBV9 with TRBJ2-1; 8 nucleotides line up with TRBD1. The length of the CDR3 is 15 residues. The germline gives CDR1 SGDLS, CDR2 YYNGEE. Trimming at V came to 2 bases and at J to 8 bases, leaving 9 bases not matched to a gene.

This clone was observed a handful of times. The CDR3 region has the DNA TGTGCCAGCAGTGAATACGGGAATGAGCAGTTCTTC. Its protein is CASSEYGNEQFF. The chain carries TRBV6-1 and TRBJ2-1; D gene unclear. From germline, CDR1 is MNHNS and CDR2 SASEGT. This CDR3 is 12 amino acids long. V was cut by 2 bases and J by 7 bases, with 6 bases left in between.

The chain links TRBV6-4 to TRBJ1-1; D possibly corresponds to TRBD1 (5 bases). V was shortened by 1 base and J by 1 base, with 13 bases between the two germline ends. The CDR3 consists of 16 residues. CDR1 and CDR2 from the germline V gene are MRHNA and SNTAGT. CDR3 DNA: TGTGCCAGCAGTGACTGGGCAGGGAGAGGGAACACTGAAGCTTTCTTT. Amino acids: CASSDWAGRGNTEAFF.

V gene TRBV6-5 combines with J gene TRBJ2-1; D is ambiguous. The CDR3 runs 13 residues. Trimming stripped 6 bases from V and 6 bases from J, with 12 bases between. Germline assignment: CDR1 MNHEY and CDR2 SVGAGI. In DNA, the CDR3 is TGTGCCAGCAGGGCAGCAGAGGCCAATGAGCAGTTCTTC. This sequence encodes CASRAAEANEQFF.

The CDR3 loop reads CASSQEAGGYEQYF. The CDR3 coding sequence is TGTGCCAGCAGCCAAGAGGCGGGGGGCTACGAGCAGTACTTC. The rearrangement links TRBV4-2 to TRBJ2-7; TRBD2 agrees at 8 bases. The V gene end was trimmed by 0 bases and the J gene end by 3 bases; junction bases not matched to a gene: 1. The germline CDR1 and CDR2 sequences are LGHNA and YNFKEQ. This CDR3 has 14 amino acids.

The chain combines TRBV23-1 with TRBJ1-5; a possible D gene is TRBD1 (5 bases). TRBV23-1 counts as an open reading frame of uncertain function. Trimming took off 2 bases at V and 7 bases at J, with 12 bases between the two ends. This CDR3 has 14 amino acids. CDR3 bases: TGCGCCAGCAGTCAAAGGCAGGGTCTCCAGCCCCAGCATTTT. Residues: CASSQRQGLQPQHF.

The chain joins TRBV27 to TRBJ1-2; D is uncertain. V was pared by 5 bases and J by 2 bases, with 12 bases between. Germline lookup yields CDR1 MNHEY and CDR2 SMNVEV (reference sequence). The CDR3 loop spans 14 amino acids. The CDR3 spells CASSPRRENYGYTF. The CDR3 nucleotides read TGTGCCAGCAGTCCCAGGCGGGAGAACTATGGCTACACCTTC.

The chain combines TRBV30 with TRBJ1-2; 12 nucleotides line up with TRBD1. The ends lost 3 bases at V and 4 bases at J; junction bases unmatched: 9. CDR1 is GTSNPN and CDR2 is SVGIG in the germline V gene (reference sequence). The CDR3 consists of 16 residues. The CDR3 is CAWSPGTGGSVYGYTF. CDR3 DNA sequence: TGTGCCTGGAGCCCCGGGACAGGGGGCTCTGTCTATGGCTACACCTTC.

The rearrangement joins TRBV7-2 to TRBJ1-1; TRBD1 aligns across 10 bases. Germline trimming cut 7 bases from V and 4 bases from J; bases unmatched to any gene: 9. Germline CDR1 SGHTA, CDR2 FQGNSA. The CDR3 covers 15 residues. CDR3 bases: TGTGCCAGCACACCTCCGGGACAGGGGATCACTGAAGCTTTCTTT. Translating it yields CASTPPGQGITEAFF.

The chain employs TRBV21-1 and TRBJ1-2; TRBD1 reflects the table's D call only, with no check against the DNA. TRBV21-1 is a pseudogene. The CDR3 is 15 residues long. The DNA for the CDR3 is TGTGCCAGCAGCGCCCGGACAGGGCGAAACTATGGCTACACCTTC. Its protein product is CASSARTGRNYGYTF.

The V call is TRBV2, the J call TRBJ2-5, with a possible D match to TRBD1 (5 bases). V lost 3 bases, J lost 1 base, and 9 bases lay in between. Per germline, CDR1 SNHLY and CDR2 FYNNEI. The CDR3 has 14 residues. The CDR3 is CASSDRAIQETQYF. The CDR3 coding sequence is TGTGCCAGCAGTGACAGGGCTATCCAAGAGACCCAGTACTTC.

The chain carries TRBV28 and TRBJ1-4; D is perhaps TRBD1 (5 bases). Between the trimmed V and J ends, which lost 5 bases and 0 bases, there was a span of 13 bases. The CDR3 loop spans 16 amino acids. CDR1 MDHEN and CDR2 SYDVKM come from the germline V gene. CDR3: CASSADTAATNEKLFF. The CDR3 nucleotides are TGTGCCAGCAGTGCGGACACGGCCGCAACTAATGAAAAACTGTTTTTT.

V usage is TRBV7-8 and J usage is TRBJ2-3; 11 nucleotides match TRBD2. Trimming took 1 base from V and 7 from J; bases not matched to a gene: 10. CDR1 is SGHVS, CDR2 FQNEAQ, per germline. This CDR3 contains 17 residues. The CDR3 here is CASSLEIIAGGPYTQYF. DNA of the CDR3: TGTGCCAGCAGCTTAGAGATAATAGCGGGAGGGCCTTATACGCAGTATTTT.